This entry concerns a single T cell receptor (beta chain). This clonotype has only a few counts. Its antigen target is currently unknown. One end of the junction does not line up with germline, which may come from a read error. The iRepertoire nested amplicon-rescue multiplex PCR (arm-PCR) platform was used to amplify TCR alpha and beta CDR3 regions from RNA. The input for one-step reverse transcription and amplification was about 85-400 ng of tissue mRNA or PBMC total RNA. After bead purification, a secondary multiplex PCR added Illumina adapters, and libraries were gel-purified between 200 and 400 bp. The libraries contained internal 6-nucleotide barcodes that were used for demultiplexing. Sequencing of the libraries was done on an Illumina MiSeq using 2x220 or 2x250 nucleotide paired-end reads. The authors' analysis ran thus. Paired reads were merged with FLASH 1.2.11 and aligned to the GRCh37 human genome with BWA-MEM before extracting TRA and TRB reads. V and J assignment used an IMGT-derived reference of cassette sequences and CDR3 motifs that included pseudogenes. Three-frame translation of reads was performed, and productive CDR3s were defined as those with a C...FGXG motif and no stop codons. A clonotype was defined as a unique combination of a V-J cassette pair and a CDR3 amino acid sequence. Reads were filtered by Hamming distance, with the threshold set by the sequence error rate of each sample in mapped regions. TCRdb trimmed the raw reads at Q25, called clones with MiXCR and kept productive beta chains. Merged by CDR3 protein, the rows form single entries marked with the most common genes and DNA. The V and J calls here are based on TCRdb, not the publication. For this sample there are roughly 200,000 distinct CDR3 sequences; approximately 30% appear just once. The ten largest account for 20% of the sample.

The data originate from a study of glioma-infiltrating T cells (dated by TCRdb to 2016 to 2018). As for the study more broadly: The study sequenced TCR alpha- and beta-chain repertoires from glioma tissue, from non-neoplastic brain tissue and from matched peripheral blood mononuclear cells. To measure how far tissue and blood T-cell populations diverged, each tissue-infiltrating repertoire was compared against the peripheral blood repertoire of the same patient. The paired cohort comprised three low-grade glioma patients, 8 or 9 primary glioblastoma patients and three non-glioma patients contributing non-neoplastic brain tissue.

The CDR3 sequence holds 18 residues, the cysteine and phenylalanine included. Only CDR3 DNA remains: 54 bases, in frame from the first base. The germline V gene encodes CDR1 MNHEY and CDR2 SMNVEV (reference sequence). Here is what the overall study found, with its caveats: VJ-independent divergence between tissue and blood was found to be below expectation in non-neoplastic patients but above expectation in all gliomas, particularly low-grade gliomas. Very few CDR3 sequences were found to be shared between tissue and blood, and this scarcity was attributed to high CDR3 diversity and limited sampling. Group comparisons were based on small numbers of patients: three non-neoplastic, three low-grade glioma and 7 to 9 glioblastoma patients.

The sequence came from a human donor with low-grade glioma or glioblastoma, undergoing nonglioma brain surgery, or in good health (not recorded which). The source material was glioma tissue, nonneoplastic brain tissue, or PBMCs (not recorded which). The rearranged segments are TRBV27 and TRBJ1-1; a weak D assignment points to TRBD1 (5 bases agree). The nucleotide sequence reads TGTGCCAGCAGGGGAAAGAAAGGAGGGGAAGGAAGAGGAGAGGAAGAGGTCTTT. It is translated as CASRGKKGGEGRGEEEVF.